This paragraph reports one T cell receptor (beta chain). A single count supports this clone. Its recognized antigen is unknown. Base qualities are not at hand, and no much larger clone is one base apart. In the same sample, other DNA sequences code for this CDR3. The data belong to a study of shared clonotypes between healthy human individuals (dated by TCRdb to about 2020). Looking at the study overall: The cohort included a few men and a couple of women between 18 and 49 years of age. For each donor, CD4 naive and CD4 memory were each run on three plates, CD8 naive on two plates, and CD8 memory on one plate. To estimate repertoire size and how much clonotype sharing occurs between individuals, the study deeply sequenced the blood TCR repertoires of about five healthy adults. Different laboratories and diverse techniques were used to prepare libraries and sequence TCR repertoires, to increase sequencing depth and limit assay-specific biases. Between about 0.85 and 9.5 billion PBMCs per donor were obtained by leukapheresis.

The investigation overall reported the following: The small number of donors limited the genetic and exposure-history diversity represented. When several donors were compared, the shared fraction of clonotypes was about 5% for naive CD4, approximately 3.5% for naive CD8, roughly 2.5% for memory CD4, and 0.4% for memory CD8. Even with the large sequencing depth, rarefaction of the sorted-subset datasets indicated that sequencing was incomplete. Sampling was restricted to blood, and TCR repertoires in tissue are likely to differ from TCR repertoires in blood. Pairwise subsampling indicated that sequencing depth was expected to affect the degree of clonotype sharing among donors. Naive subsets generally had larger estimated clonotype richness than memory subsets. Higher generation probabilities were observed for clonotypes shared by all four sorted-subset donors than for non-shared clonotypes.

The donors were healthy, HIV-negative adults with no recently reported acute infections or vaccinations. Every donor was a Caucasian adult residing in Nashville, Tennessee, USA. Magnetic negative selection was used to enrich CD4+ T cells, after which naive cells were positively selected on CD45RA and the negative fraction became the memory subset. After blood collection by leukapheresis, PBMCs were isolated using Ficoll-Histopaque density gradient centrifugation and then cryopreserved in the vapor phase of liquid nitrogen. Analytical flow cytometry was used to check the purity and quantity of each magnetically sorted T cell population. Genomic DNA was isolated from every sorted fraction and measured by UV absorbance on a Nanodrop 2000c. At the junction V is shortened by 1 base and J by 4 bases, with 8 bases in between. Sequences SQVTM (CDR1) and ANQGSEA (CDR2) are obtained from the germline V gene. From cysteine to phenylalanine, the CDR3 is 12 amino acids long. Just CDR3 DNA is preserved here, 36 bases in frame from base 1.

Using the deep immunoSEQ assay, multiplex PCR amplified TCR CDR3 regions from genomic DNA. For each cell subset, the extracted genomic DNA was distributed evenly across all wells of several immunoSEQ 96-well plates, and each plate served as one replicate. For sorted subsets, 150 to 250 ng genomic DNA, equal to 30,000 or so T cell genomes, was loaded into each replicate PCR. Purified libraries were measured with a Qubit 3.0 fluorometer, size-checked on a Bioanalyzer 2100, and measured again with the KAPA Library Quantification kit. Every immunoSEQ 96-well plate was sequenced on a dedicated single-read 150-cycle Illumina NextSeq 550 flow cell. Processing in the source paper ran as follows. Because the immunoSEQ output held only junctional sequences and lacked quality scores, the filtering could not match the filtering applied to full-length reads. To assign V/J genes and CDR3, sequences were annotated using PyIR, a Python wrapper for IgBLAST v1.9, with IMGT germline references. Any read was removed if the V/J assignment was weak (E-value above 1e-6), the CDR3 was missing, or the read contained stop codons, out-of-frame junctions, or ambiguous translated residues. A V3J clonotype was defined by an identical inferred V gene, J gene, and CDR3 amino acid sequence. To compute the percentage overlap between repertoires, the number of shared unique clonotypes was divided by the size of the smaller repertoire. Repertoire richness was assessed with RTK rarefaction, the Chao1 estimator, and Recon v2.1 estimates of unobserved clonotypes. Generation probabilities for all TCRbeta clonotypes obtained by the gDNA method from a few donors were computed using OLGA. Sourced from immuneACCESS, this table was stored by TCRdb with only in-frame sequences that have V and J called. A share of the clones is absent; for the studies checked, an unresolved V gene accounts for under half, and the remainder has no known explanation. V, J and clone size reflect that table, while D and trimming were determined from the DNA. For this sample the table gives fewer than 2.5 million clones, of which 80% to 95% were detected only once. In total, the top ten clones hold approximately 0.35% of the sample.

The clonotype originates from a man younger than 30 in good health. Some clones in this sample may be carry-over from other donors' samples. The chain employs TRBV29-1 and TRBJ2-7, with a weak D call of TRBD2 (5 bases match). Material for sequencing was naive CD4+ T cells from PBMCs. The sample's cell subset or site, from its label and the paper: CD45RA+ positively selected. The sequence in DNA is TGCAGCGTTGAAGGAGGAGGATACGAGCAGTACTTC. Its coded protein is CSVEGGGYEQYF.